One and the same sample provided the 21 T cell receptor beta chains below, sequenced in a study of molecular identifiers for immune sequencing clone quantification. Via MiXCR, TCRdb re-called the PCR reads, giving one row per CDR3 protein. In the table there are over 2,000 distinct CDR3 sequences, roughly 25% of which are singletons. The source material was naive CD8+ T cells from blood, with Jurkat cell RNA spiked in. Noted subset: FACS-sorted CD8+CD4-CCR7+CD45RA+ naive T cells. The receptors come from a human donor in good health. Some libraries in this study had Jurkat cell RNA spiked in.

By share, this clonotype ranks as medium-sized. The CDR3: CASSEGGKSTDTQYF. The DNA for the CDR3 is TGTGCCAGCAGTGAGGGTGGTAAGAGCACAGATACGCAGTATTTT. V and J are TRBV2 and TRBJ2-3, with D hard to call. CDR3 length: 15 amino acids. Germline V gene data show CDR1 as SNHLY and CDR2 as FYNNEI. The V end lost 3 bases, the J end lost 0 bases, and 10 bases lay between the germline ends.

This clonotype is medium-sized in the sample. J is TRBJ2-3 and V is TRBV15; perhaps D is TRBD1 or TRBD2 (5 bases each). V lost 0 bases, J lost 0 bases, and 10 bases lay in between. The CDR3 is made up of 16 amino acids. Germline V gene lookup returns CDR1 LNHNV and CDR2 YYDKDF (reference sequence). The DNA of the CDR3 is TGTGCCACCAGCAGAGATCCCGGGGCGAGCACAGATACGCAGTATTTT. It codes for CATSRDPGASTDTQYF.

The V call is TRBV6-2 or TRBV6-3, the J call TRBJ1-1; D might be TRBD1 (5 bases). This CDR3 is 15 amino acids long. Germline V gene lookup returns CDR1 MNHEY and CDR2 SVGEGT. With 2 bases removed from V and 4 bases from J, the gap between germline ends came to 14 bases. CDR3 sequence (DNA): TGTGCCAGCAGTTACCTAAATAGGGGAAGCACTGAAGCTTTCTTT. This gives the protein CASSYLNRGSTEAFF.

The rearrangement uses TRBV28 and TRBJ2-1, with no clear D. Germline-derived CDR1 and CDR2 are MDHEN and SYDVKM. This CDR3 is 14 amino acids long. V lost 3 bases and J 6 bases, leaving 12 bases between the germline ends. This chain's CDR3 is CASSFQIGGNEQFF. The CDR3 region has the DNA TGTGCCAGCAGTTTCCAGATCGGCGGCAATGAGCAGTTCTTC.

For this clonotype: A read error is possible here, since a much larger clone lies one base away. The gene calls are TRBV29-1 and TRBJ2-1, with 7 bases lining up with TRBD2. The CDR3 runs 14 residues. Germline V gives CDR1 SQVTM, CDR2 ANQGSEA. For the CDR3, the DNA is TGCAGTTCTCTCCGGCGGGAGTACTACAATGAGCAGTTCTTC. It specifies CSSLRREYYNEQFF.

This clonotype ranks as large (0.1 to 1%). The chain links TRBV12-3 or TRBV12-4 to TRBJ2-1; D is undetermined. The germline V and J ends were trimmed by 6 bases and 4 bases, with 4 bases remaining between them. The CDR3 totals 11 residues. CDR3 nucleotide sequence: TGTGCCAGCAGCACGTACAATGAGCAGTTCTTC. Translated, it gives CASSTYNEQFF.

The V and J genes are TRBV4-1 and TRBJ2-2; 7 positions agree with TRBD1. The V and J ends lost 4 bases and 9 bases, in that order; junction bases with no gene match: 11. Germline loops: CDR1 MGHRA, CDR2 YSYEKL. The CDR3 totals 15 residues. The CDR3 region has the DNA TGCGCCAGCAGCCCAGAGACAGGGCAGGTTTGGGAGCTGTTTTTT. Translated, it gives CASSPETGQVWELFF.

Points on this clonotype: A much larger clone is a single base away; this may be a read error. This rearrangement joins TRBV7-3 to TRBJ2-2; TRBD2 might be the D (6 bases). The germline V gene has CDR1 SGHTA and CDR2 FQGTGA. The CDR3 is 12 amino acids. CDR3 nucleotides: TGTGCCAGCAGCTCAGCAGGCGGGGAGCTGGTTTTT. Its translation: CASSSAGGELVF.

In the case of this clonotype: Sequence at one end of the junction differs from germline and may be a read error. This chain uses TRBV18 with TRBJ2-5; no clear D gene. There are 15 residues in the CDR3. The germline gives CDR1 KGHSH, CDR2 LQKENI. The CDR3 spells CASSPTPLYQEAQYF. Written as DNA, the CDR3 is TGTGCCAGCTCACCAACCCCCTTGTACCAAGAGGCCCAGTACTTC.

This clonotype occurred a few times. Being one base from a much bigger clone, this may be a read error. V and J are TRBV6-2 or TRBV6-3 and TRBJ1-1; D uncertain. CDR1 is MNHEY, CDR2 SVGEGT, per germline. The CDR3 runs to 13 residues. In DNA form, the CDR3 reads TGTGGCAGCACCGATGAATACGGGACTGAAGCTTTCTTT. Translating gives CGSTDEYGTEAFF.

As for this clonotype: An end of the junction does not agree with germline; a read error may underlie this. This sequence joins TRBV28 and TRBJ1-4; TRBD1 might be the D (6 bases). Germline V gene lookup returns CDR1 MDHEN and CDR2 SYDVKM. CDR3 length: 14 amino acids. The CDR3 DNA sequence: TGTGCCAGCAGTTCCCCGGGGGCTGGTGAAAACCTGTTTTTT. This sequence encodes CASSSPGAGENLFF.

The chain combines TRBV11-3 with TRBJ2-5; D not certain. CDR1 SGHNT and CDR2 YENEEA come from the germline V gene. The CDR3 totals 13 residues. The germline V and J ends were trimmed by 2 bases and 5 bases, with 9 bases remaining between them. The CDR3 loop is CASSLTARETQYF. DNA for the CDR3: TGTGCCAGCAGCTTAACCGCGCGGGAGACCCAGTACTTC.

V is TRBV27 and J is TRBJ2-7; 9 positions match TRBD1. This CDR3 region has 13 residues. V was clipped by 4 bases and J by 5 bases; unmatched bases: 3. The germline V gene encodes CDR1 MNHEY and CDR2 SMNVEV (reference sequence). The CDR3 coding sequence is TGTGCCAGCAGTTGGACAGGGGAGGACGAGCAGTACTTC. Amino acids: CASSWTGEDEQYF.

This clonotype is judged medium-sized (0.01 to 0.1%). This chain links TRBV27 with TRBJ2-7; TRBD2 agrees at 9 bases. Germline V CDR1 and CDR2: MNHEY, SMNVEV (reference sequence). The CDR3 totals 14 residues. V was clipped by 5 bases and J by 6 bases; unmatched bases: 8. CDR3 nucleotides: TGTGCCAGCAGTACCTTAGCGGGAGCGATCGAGCAGTACTTC. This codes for CASSTLAGAIEQYF.

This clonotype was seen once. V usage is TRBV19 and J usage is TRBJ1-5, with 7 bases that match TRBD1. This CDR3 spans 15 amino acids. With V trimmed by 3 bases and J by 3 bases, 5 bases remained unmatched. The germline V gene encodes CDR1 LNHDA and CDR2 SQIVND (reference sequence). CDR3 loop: CASSIWDSHNQPQHF. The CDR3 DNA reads TGTGCCAGTAGTATTTGGGACAGCCACAATCAGCCCCAGCATTTT.

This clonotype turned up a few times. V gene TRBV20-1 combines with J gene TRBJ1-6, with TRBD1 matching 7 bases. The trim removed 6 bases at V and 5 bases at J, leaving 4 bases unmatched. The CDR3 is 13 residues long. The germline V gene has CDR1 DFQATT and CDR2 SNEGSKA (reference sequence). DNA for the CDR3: TGCAGTGCAGGGGGCGATAATAATTCACCCCTCCACTTT. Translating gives CSAGGDNNSPLHF.

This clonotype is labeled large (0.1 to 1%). The CDR3 DNA is TGCGCCAGCAGCCACCCGGGGAAGACAGGTTTGTACGAGCAGTACTTC. Translated, it gives CASSHPGKTGLYEQYF. The rearrangement links TRBV4-1 to TRBJ2-7; D is possibly TRBD1 (6 bases). From germline, CDR1 is MGHRA and CDR2 YSYEKL. The CDR3 sequence is 16 residues long. Trimming removed 3 bases at V and 4 bases at J, with 19 bases between.

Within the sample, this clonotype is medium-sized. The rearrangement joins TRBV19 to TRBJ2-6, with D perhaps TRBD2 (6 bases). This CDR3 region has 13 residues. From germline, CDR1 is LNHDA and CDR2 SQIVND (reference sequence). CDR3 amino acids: CAVAVSGANVLTF. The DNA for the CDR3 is TGTGCAGTAGCGGTCTCTGGGGCCAACGTCCTGACTTTC.

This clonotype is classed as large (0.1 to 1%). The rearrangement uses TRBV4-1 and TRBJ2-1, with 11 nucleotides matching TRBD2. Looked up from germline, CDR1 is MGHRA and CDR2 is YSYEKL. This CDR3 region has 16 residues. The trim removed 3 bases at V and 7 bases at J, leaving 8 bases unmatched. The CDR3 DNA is TGCGCCAGCAGCCACAATCTAGCGGGAGGATGGAATGAGCAGTTCTTC. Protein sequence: CASSHNLAGGWNEQFF.

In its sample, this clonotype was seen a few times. DNA for the CDR3: TGTGCCAGCAGCGTAGTTAGCGGAGCCACAGATACGCAGTATTTT. This encodes CASSVVSGATDTQYF. J is TRBJ2-3 and V is TRBV9; TRBD2 might be the D (6 bases). Germline CDR1 reads SGDLS; CDR2 reads YYNGEE. V was trimmed by 0 bases and J by 2 bases, leaving 10 bases between them. The CDR3 is made up of 15 amino acids.

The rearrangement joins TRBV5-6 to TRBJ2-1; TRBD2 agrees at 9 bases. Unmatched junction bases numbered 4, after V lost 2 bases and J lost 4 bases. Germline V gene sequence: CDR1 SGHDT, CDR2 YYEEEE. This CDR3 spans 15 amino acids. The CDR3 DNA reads TGTGCCAGCAGCTTAGTAGCGGGAGTGTACAATGAGCAGTTCTTC. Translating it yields CASSLVAGVYNEQFF.